Following are 8 T cell receptor beta chains from one sample sequenced in a study of blood T cell repertoires in COVID-19. The table came from immunoSEQ multiplex PCR; TCRdb's copy has only in-frame clones and leaves some out. The table records about 210,000 clones, approximately 85% of them present only once. The sample consisted of peripheral blood. The receptors here all came from a woman between 70 and 85 years old with COVID-19, enrolled during active disease.

V gene TRBV7-8 combines with J gene TRBJ2-5; D not resolved. The CDR3 extends over 13 amino acids. Germline V gene sequence: CDR1 SGHVS, CDR2 FQNEAQ. V was shortened by 3 bases and J by 4 bases, with 9 bases between the two germline ends. The CDR3 sequence is CASSFSSIETQYF. The CDR3 DNA reads TGTGCCAGCAGCTTTTCGTCTATAGAGACCCAGTACTTC.

V and J are TRBV10-3 and TRBJ1-1; 10 positions match TRBD1. The junction had 3 bases not matched to a gene; V was cut back by 10 bases and J by 4 bases. Germline CDR1 is ENHRY and CDR2 is SYGVKD. This CDR3 is built from 12 residues. The CDR3 here is CASRQGATEAFF. The CDR3 nucleotides read TGTGCCAGTAGACAGGGGGCCACTGAAGCTTTCTTT.

The chain is built from TRBV7-2 and TRBJ2-1; 9 bases are shared with TRBD2. After removal of 2 bases from V and 6 bases from J, the junction contained 8 bases not matched to a gene. Germline V gene data show CDR1 as SGHTA and CDR2 as FQGNSA. The CDR3 extends over 16 amino acids. Here the CDR3 reads CASSLSTSGRINEQFF. The DNA for the CDR3 is TGTGCCAGCAGCTTATCGACTAGCGGAAGGATCAATGAGCAGTTCTTC.

V usage is TRBV9 and J usage is TRBJ2-1; TRBD2 matches 8 bases. Per the germline V gene, CDR1 is SGDLS and CDR2 is YYNGEE. V shed 0 bases, J shed 4 bases, and the junction held 3 bases outside the gene matches. This CDR3 is built from 15 residues. The CDR3 DNA follows: TGTGCCAGCAGCGTAGCGGCGGGGGGATACAATGAGCAGTTCTTC. This codes for CASSVAAGGYNEQFF. The full variable domain, with the rest looked up from reference TRBV9 and TRBJ2-1, is DSGVTQTPKHLITATGQRVTLRCSPRSGDLSVYWYQQSLDQGLQFLIQYYNGEERAKGNILERFSAQQFPDLHSELNLSSLELGDSALYFCASSVAAGGYNEQFFGPGTRLTVL.

The J gene is TRBJ1-3, the V gene TRBV27; a possible D gene is TRBD1 (6 bases). The CDR3 extends over 16 amino acids. Germline loops: CDR1 MNHEY, CDR2 SMNVEV (reference sequence). V was cut by 5 bases and J by 0 bases, with 14 bases left in between. The CDR3 loop reads CASSPTGIDSGNTIYF. The CDR3 DNA reads TGTGCCAGCAGTCCGACAGGTATAGACTCTGGAAACACCATATATTTT.

This clone was counted a single time. The genes are TRBV10-3 and TRBJ2-3; the D gene is possibly TRBD2 (6 bases). Trimming removed 0 bases at V and 0 bases at J, with 7 bases between. The germline gives CDR1 ENHRY, CDR2 SYGVKD. This CDR3 is 15 amino acids long. The CDR3 nucleotides are TGTGCCATCAGTGAGTCTAGCGGAAGCACAGATACGCAGTATTTT. This gives the protein CAISESSGSTDTQYF.

The CDR3 sequence is CAISVEHVNTEAFF. The CDR3 DNA reads TGTGCCATCAGTGTCGAACACGTGAACACTGAAGCTTTCTTT. The chain joins TRBV10-3 to TRBJ1-1; D gene unclear. The CDR3 consists of 14 residues. The V gene lost 4 bases and the J gene lost 0 bases, with 9 bases spanning the gap. Germline-derived CDR1 and CDR2 are ENHRY and SYGVKD.

This clone has just a few counts. The J gene is TRBJ1-3, the V gene TRBV19, with D perhaps TRBD1 (5 bases). Trimming took off 0 bases at V and 6 bases at J, with 12 bases between the two ends. CDR1 is LNHDA, CDR2 SQIVND, per germline (reference sequence). The CDR3 covers 15 residues. The chain's CDR3 is CASSIELRVTNTIYF. CDR3 DNA: TGTGCCAGTAGTATAGAGCTCAGGGTGACAAACACCATATATTTT.